A selection of T cell receptor beta chains follows, all from one sample in a study of technical replicates of blood from a few donors. Only in-frame clones appear in the TCRdb table, and some are missing; sequencing was by immunoSEQ multiplex PCR. The sample has 80,000 or so clones, roughly 98% seen once. Sequenced: T cells isolated from PBMCs. The receptors here all came from a human donor in good health. The CDR3 runs from the conserved cysteine through the conserved F or W. A D gene is named only where the DNA matches it firmly. Size tells how often a clone was seen (once, few, many) or the class of an expanded clone, and some rows leave it out.

TRBJ2-1,NA,TRBV5-6,TRBD2,CASSLRTRDEQFF,TGTGCCAGCAGCTTAAGGACTAGAGATGAGCAGTTCTTC
TRBJ1-4,once,TRBV7-9,TRBD1,CAADRVTNEKLFF,TGTGCCGCTGACAGGGTAACTAATGAAAAACTGTTTTTT
TRBJ1-2,once,TRBV19,NA,CASSIDLLGGAEIYGYTF,TGTGCCAGTAGTATAGATCTATTAGGGGGGGCGGAAATCTATGGCTACACCTTC
TRBJ1-2,once,TRBV6-4,NA,CASSAGEANAGYTF,TGTGCCAGCAGCGCCGGGGAGGCCAACGCTGGCTACACCTTC
TRBJ2-1,NA,TRBV9,NA,CASSVGGGYNEQFF,TGTGCCAGCAGCGTAGGAGGGGGCTACAATGAGCAGTTCTTC
TRBJ2-7,NA,TRBV7-9,NA,CASSLAWRPYEQYF,TGTGCCAGCAGCTTAGCATGGAGGCCCTACGAGCAGTACTTC
TRBJ2-5,NA,TRBV19,NA,CASSIAVQETQYF,TGTGCCAGTAGTATCGCGGTCCAAGAGACCCAGTACTTC
TRBJ1-2,NA,TRBV5-6,TRBD1,CASSLFSAGGHGYTF,TGTGCCAGCAGCTTGTTTTCGGCAGGGGGTCATGGCTACACCTTC
TRBJ1-2,NA,TRBV14,NA,CASSQDLKGYGYTF,TGTGCCAGCAGCCAAGATTTGAAGGGGTATGGCTACACCTTC
TRBJ1-2,NA,TRBV9,NA,CASSGATGREAYGYTF,TGTGCCAGCAGCGGTGCAACAGGAAGGGAGGCCTATGGCTACACCTTC
TRBJ2-1,NA,TRBV29-1,TRBD2,CSVAGTSGVSSYNEQFF,TGCAGCGTCGCCGGGACTAGCGGGGTGAGCTCCTACAATGAGCAGTTCTTC
TRBJ2-2,NA,TRBV28,TRBD1,CASSSPGTGGTGELFF,TGTGCCAGCAGTTCCCCCGGGACAGGGGGCACCGGGGAGCTGTTTTTT
TRBJ2-3,NA,TRBV9,TRBD2,CASSFETSGNTDTQYF,TGTGCCAGCAGCTTCGAGACTAGCGGGAACACAGATACGCAGTATTTT
TRBJ1-2,NA,TRBV7-9,TRBD1,CASSYRQGPYGYTF,TGTGCCAGCAGCTACCGACAGGGCCCCTATGGCTACACCTTC
TRBJ2-6,NA,TRBV7-8,NA,CASSLESRVGGANVLTF,TGTGCCAGCAGCTTAGAGTCCAGGGTTGGCGGGGCCAACGTCCTGACTTTC
TRBJ1-1,NA,TRBV27,NA,CASSSQAKAEAFF,TGTGCCAGCAGTTCCCAGGCAAAGGCTGAAGCTTTCTTT
TRBJ2-3,NA,TRBV7-6,NA,CASSASRRGTDTQYF,TGTGCCAGCAGCGCATCAAGGAGGGGCACAGATACGCAGTATTTT
TRBJ1-2,NA,TRBV6-4,TRBD1,CASSGNRGAWPYGYTF,TGTGCCAGCAGTGGGAACAGGGGTGCGTGGCCTTATGGCTACACCTTC
TRBJ1-1,NA,TRBV18,NA,CASSPYQGTEAFF,TGTGCCAGCTCACCGTACCAGGGAACAGAAGCTTTCTTT
TRBJ1-4,NA,TRBV5-4,TRBD1,CASSRGTANEKLFF,TGTGCCAGCAGCCGAGGGACAGCTAATGAAAAACTGTTTTTT
TRBJ1-2,NA,TRBV28,NA,CASTPQGSYGYTF,TGTGCCAGCACTCCCCAGGGGAGCTATGGCTACACCTTC
TRBJ1-6,NA,TRBV5-1,TRBD1,CASSFGQGDSPLHF,TGCGCCAGCAGCTTCGGACAGGGTGATTCACCCCTCCACTTT
TRBJ2-5,NA,TRBV19,TRBD2,CASRLKDSGTSGPQYF,TGTGCCAGCCGACTAAAAGACTCTGGGACTAGCGGGCCCCAGTACTTC
TRBJ2-7,NA,TRBV9,TRBD2,CASSPGGGPAQYEQYF,TGTGCCAGCAGCCCTGGCGGGGGGCCAGCGCAGTACGAGCAGTACTTC
TRBJ2-5,NA,TRBV6-1,NA,CASSDMGVGQETQYF,TGTGCCAGCAGTGATATGGGAGTGGGACAAGAGACCCAGTACTTC
TRBJ1-2,NA,TRBV14,NA,CASSQDRGGVHGYTF,TGTGCCAGCAGCCAAGATCGCGGAGGGGTACATGGCTACACCTTC
TRBJ2-7,NA,TRBV7-9,TRBD1,CASSSGQVTLYEQYF,TGTGCCAGCAGCTCGGGACAGGTCACACTCTACGAGCAGTACTTC
TRBJ2-2,NA,TRBV7-2,NA,CASSLRASSPKNTGELFF,TGTGCCAGCAGCTTAAGAGCCTCCTCCCCTAAGAACACCGGGGAGCTGTTTTTT
TRBJ1-2,once,TRBV19,TRBD1,CASTIRRTGDYGYTF,TGTGCCAGTACCATAAGACGGACAGGGGATTATGGCTACACCTTC
TRBJ1-1,once,TRBV25-1,NA,CASISENTEAFF,TGTGCCAGCATCTCAGAGAACACTGAAGCTTTCTTT
TRBJ2-5,NA,TRBV7-6,NA,CASSLGAFETQYF,TGTGCCAGCAGCTTGGGAGCGTTCGAGACCCAGTACTTC
TRBJ2-7,NA,TRBV7-9,NA,CASSLVVGTAYEQYF,TGTGCCAGCAGCTTAGTAGTCGGCACAGCCTACGAGCAGTACTTC
TRBJ2-3,NA,TRBV18,TRBD1,CASSPRGQGYADTQYF,TGTGCCAGCTCACCACGTGGACAGGGCTACGCAGATACGCAGTATTTT
TRBJ2-1,NA,TRBV11-2,TRBD2,CASSLALAYNEQFF,TGTGCCAGCAGCTTAGCACTAGCGTACAATGAGCAGTTCTTC
TRBJ2-4,NA,TRBV28,TRBD2,CASTPPLAGVENIQYF,TGTGCCAGCACCCCCCCTTTAGCGGGAGTCGAAAACATTCAGTACTTC
TRBJ2-7,once,TRBV6-5,TRBD1,CASWDRVEEQYF,TGTGCCAGCTGGGACAGGGTGGAAGAGCAGTACTTC
TRBJ2-1,NA,TRBV28,TRBD1,CASSPGDGTGYNEQFF,TGTGCCAGCAGTCCGGGCGATGGGACAGGTTACAATGAGCAGTTCTTC
TRBJ1-3,NA,TRBV4-1,NA,CASSQESGFAGNTIYF,TGCGCCAGCAGCCAAGAGTCCGGGTTCGCTGGAAACACCATATATTTT
TRBJ1-4,NA,TRBV6-5,NA,CASSFRGWANEKLFF,TGTGCCAGCAGTTTCCGGGGATGGGCTAATGAAAAACTGTTTTTT
TRBJ2-7,NA,TRBV2,NA,CASSDTLRGQYF,TGTGCCAGCAGTGATACATTGCGGGGGCAGTACTTC
TRBJ2-2,NA,TRBV7-2,TRBD2,CASRLAANTGELFF,TGTGCCAGTCGCCTAGCGGCGAACACCGGGGAGCTGTTTTTT
TRBJ2-3,NA,TRBV6-5,TRBD2,CASSYSLSGGWTQYF,TGTGCCAGCAGTTACTCCCTTAGCGGGGGATGGACGCAGTATTTT
TRBJ2-7,NA,TRBV10-2,NA,CASSDEGGNNYEQYF,TGCGCCAGCAGTGACGAGGGAGGAAACAACTACGAGCAGTACTTC
TRBJ2-1,NA,TRBV4-1,NA,CASSQLLGGYNEQFF,TGCGCCAGCAGCCAACTCCTAGGGGGATACAATGAGCAGTTCTTC
TRBJ2-1,NA,TRBV9,NA,CASSVAIRGSSYNEQFF,TGTGCCAGCAGCGTAGCTATCAGAGGGAGCTCCTACAATGAGCAGTTCTTC
TRBJ1-1,once,TRBV9,NA,CASSAPPGEAFF,TGTGCCAGCAGCGCCCCCCCGGGTGAAGCTTTCTTT
TRBJ2-1,NA,TRBV19,TRBD2,CARTRLKTSGRYNEQFF,TGTGCCAGAACGCGCCTCAAAACTAGCGGGCGATACAATGAGCAGTTCTTC
TRBJ1-2,NA,TRBV2,NA,CASTLSGGGYGYTF,TGTGCCAGCACCCTAAGTGGGGGCGGCTATGGCTACACCTTC
TRBJ2-2,NA,TRBV4-2,NA,CASSQARQGPNTGELFF,TGTGCCAGCAGCCAAGCTCGGCAGGGCCCGAACACCGGGGAGCTGTTTTTT
TRBJ2-7,NA,TRBV7-6,NA,CASSPDSNEQYF,TGTGCCAGCAGCCCGGACAGCAACGAGCAGTACTTC
TRBJ2-1,NA,TRBV11-3,NA,CASSLVRGPREDEQFF,TGTGCCAGCAGCTTAGTAAGGGGTCCAAGGGAGGATGAGCAGTTCTTC
TRBJ2-3,NA,TRBV5-1,TRBD2,CASSDGLAGGPPQYF,TGCGCCAGCAGCGACGGACTAGCGGGAGGCCCTCCGCAGTATTTT
TRBJ2-1,NA,TRBV6-1,TRBD2,CASEGLAGPYNEQFF,TGTGCCAGCGAGGGACTAGCGGGTCCCTACAATGAGCAGTTCTTC
TRBJ2-7,NA,TRBV7-9,TRBD2,CASSYGGVSYEQYF,TGTGCCAGCAGCTATGGGGGGGTTTCCTACGAGCAGTACTTC
TRBJ2-1,NA,TRBV6-6,TRBD2,CASSPLAGRINEQFF,TGTGCCAGCAGTCCTCTAGCGGGAAGAATCAATGAGCAGTTCTTC
TRBJ2-5,NA,TRBV28,TRBD1,CASSETGQGTQYF,TGTGCCAGCAGTGAGACAGGGCAAGGGACCCAGTACTTC
TRBJ2-1,NA,TRBV4-1,TRBD2,CASSQGPAGGLNEQFF,TGCGCCAGCAGCCAAGGTCCAGCGGGAGGTCTCAATGAGCAGTTCTTC
TRBJ2-1,NA,TRBV5-1,TRBD2,CASSRGRGAYNEQFF,TGCGCCAGCAGCCGCGGACGGGGGGCCTACAATGAGCAGTTCTTC
TRBJ1-6,NA,TRBV5-1,TRBD1,CASSETPQGAESPLHF,TGCGCCAGCAGCGAAACGCCGCAGGGGGCCGAATCACCCCTCCACTTT
TRBJ1-2,NA,TRBV18,TRBD1,CASSPRDRASYTF,TGTGCCAGCTCACCACGGGACAGGGCGAGCTACACCTTC